These 7 T cell receptor beta chains originate from one sample sequenced in a study of blood T cell repertoires in COVID-19. Using immunoSEQ multiplex PCR, the repertoire was profiled, and TCRdb retains in-frame clones only, with some absent. The table records about 180,000 clones, 70% to 80% of them present only once. What was sequenced was PBMCs or T cells enriched from blood (not recorded which). Receptors were obtained from a man in his sixties who had been exposed to COVID-19.

The rearrangement joins TRBV2 to TRBJ2-3; 16 positions match TRBD2. CDR3 length: 15 residues. The junction had 6 bases not matched to a gene; V was cut back by 5 bases and J by 10 bases. CDR1 and CDR2 (germline): SNHLY, FYNNEI. CDR3 sequence reads: CASSLPGLAGGAQYF. The CDR3 nucleotides are TGTGCCAGCAGTTTACCGGGACTAGCGGGGGGGGCGCAGTATTTT.

This sequence joins TRBV5-1 and TRBJ1-2; D gene ambiguous. V was shortened by 0 bases and J by 6 bases, with 12 bases between the two germline ends. This CDR3 contains 14 residues. CDR1 SGHRS and CDR2 YFSETQ come from the germline V gene. The DNA for the CDR3 is TGCGCCAGCAGCTTGGATTCAAGCCTGGATGGCTACACCTTC. Translating gives CASSLDSSLDGYTF.

J is TRBJ2-2 and V is TRBV28; possible D gene TRBD1, 6 bases. CDR1 is MDHEN, CDR2 SYDVKM, per germline. The CDR3 length is 15 residues. With 6 bases removed from V and 5 bases from J, the gap between germline ends came to 16 bases. CDR3 amino acids: CASRTDTRGTGELFF. The CDR3, as DNA: TGTGCCAGCAGAACGGACACGAGGGGGACCGGGGAGCTGTTTTTT.

The chain employs TRBV10-3 and TRBJ1-1, with 9 bases matching TRBD1. Per germline, CDR1 ENHRY and CDR2 SYGVKD. V lost 6 bases to trimming and J lost 5 bases; unmatched junction nucleotides: 10. The CDR3 has 15 residues. This chain's CDR3 is CAIRTGTGWRTEAFF. The CDR3 DNA is TGTGCCATCAGGACCGGGACAGGGTGGCGAACTGAAGCTTTCTTT.

The table lists this clone with a few counts. The DNA for the CDR3 is TGTGCCAGCAAAGATAGCACATGGAATGAGCAGTTCTTC. This codes for CASKDSTWNEQFF. The J gene is TRBJ2-1, the V gene TRBV25-1; D is uncertain. From germline, CDR1 is MGHDK and CDR2 SYGVNS. This CDR3 has 13 residues. V was clipped by 7 bases and J by 7 bases, with 14 bases between them.

This chain uses TRBV10-3 with TRBJ1-1; 10 nucleotides align to TRBD1. The germline V gene encodes CDR1 ENHRY and CDR2 SYGVKD. Unmatched junction bases numbered 3, after V lost 6 bases and J lost 5 bases. The CDR3 runs 13 residues. The CDR3 DNA is TGTGCCATCAGAGGGACAGGGGATACTGAAGCTTTCTTT. Its translation is CAIRGTGDTEAFF.

The gene calls are TRBV19 and TRBJ2-3; D call uncertain. V lost 5 bases and J lost 2, with 8 bases in between. The CDR3 spans 13 residues. Germline V gene data show CDR1 as LNHDA and CDR2 as SQIVND (reference sequence). The CDR3: CASSPANTDTQYF. CDR3 nucleotides: TGTGCCAGTAGTCCCGCGAACACAGATACGCAGTATTTT. Looking up the rest from reference TRBV19 and TRBJ2-3 gives the full variable domain: DGGITQSPKYLFRKEGQNVTLSCEQNLNHDAMYWYRQDPGQGLRLIYYSQIVNDFQKGDIAEGYSVSREKKESFPLTVTSAQKNPTAFYLCASSPANTDTQYFGPGTRLTVL.